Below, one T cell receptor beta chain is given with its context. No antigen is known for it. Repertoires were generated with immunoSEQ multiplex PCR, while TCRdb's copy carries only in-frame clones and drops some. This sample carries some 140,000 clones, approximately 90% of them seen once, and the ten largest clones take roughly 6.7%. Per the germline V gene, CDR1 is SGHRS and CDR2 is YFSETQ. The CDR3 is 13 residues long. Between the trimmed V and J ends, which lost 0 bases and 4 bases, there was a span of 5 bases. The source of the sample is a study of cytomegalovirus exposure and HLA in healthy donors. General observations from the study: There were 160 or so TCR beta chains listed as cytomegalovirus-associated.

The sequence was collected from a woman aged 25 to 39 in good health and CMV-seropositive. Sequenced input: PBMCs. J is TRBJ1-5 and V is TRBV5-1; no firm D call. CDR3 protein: CASSLDSNQPQHF. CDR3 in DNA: TGCGCCAGCAGCTTGGACAGTAATCAGCCCCAGCATTTT.